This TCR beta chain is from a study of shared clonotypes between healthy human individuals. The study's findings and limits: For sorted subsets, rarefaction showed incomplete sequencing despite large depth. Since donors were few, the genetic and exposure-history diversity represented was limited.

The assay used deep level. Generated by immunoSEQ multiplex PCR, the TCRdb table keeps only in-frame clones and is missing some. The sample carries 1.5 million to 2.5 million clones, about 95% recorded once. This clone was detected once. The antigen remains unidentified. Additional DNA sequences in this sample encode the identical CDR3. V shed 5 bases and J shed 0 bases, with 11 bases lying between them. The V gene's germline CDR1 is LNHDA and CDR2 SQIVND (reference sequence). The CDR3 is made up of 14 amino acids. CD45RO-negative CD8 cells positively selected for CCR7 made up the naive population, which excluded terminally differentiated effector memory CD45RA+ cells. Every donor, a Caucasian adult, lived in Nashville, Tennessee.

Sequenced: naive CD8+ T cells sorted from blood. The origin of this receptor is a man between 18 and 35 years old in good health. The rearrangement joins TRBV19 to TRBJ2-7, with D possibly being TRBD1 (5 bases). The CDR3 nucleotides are TGTGCCAGTAGTGTTGAAGACAGCTCCTACGAGCAGTACTTC. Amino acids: CASSVEDSSYEQYF.